Below are 6 T cell receptor beta chains sequenced from a single sample in a study of cytomegalovirus exposure and HLA in healthy donors. PCR used 60 Vbeta primers and 13 Jbeta primers. The assay was immunoSEQ multiplex PCR, and TCRdb's table has in-frame clones only and misses some. The table includes approximately 160,000 clones, 80% detected once. Sequenced sample: PBMCs. All receptors derive from a human donor in good health.

The V call is TRBV4-3, the J call TRBJ2-7; D uncertain. The CDR3 consists of 14 residues. The germline V gene has CDR1 LGHNA and CDR2 YSLEER. V lost 0 bases to trimming and J lost 2 bases, with 8 bases between them. This CDR3 is CASSQDDGAYEQYF. The DNA of the CDR3 is TGCGCCAGCAGCCAAGATGACGGAGCCTACGAGCAGTACTTC.

J is TRBJ2-3 and V is TRBV2, with 9 bases fitting TRBD2. Trimming at V came to 4 bases and at J to 4 bases, leaving 9 bases not matched to a gene. Looked up from germline, CDR1 is SNHLY and CDR2 is FYNNEI. The CDR3 totals 16 residues. The CDR3 protein is CASSGSRGGGADTQYF. DNA for the CDR3: TGTGCCAGCAGTGGCTCGCGGGGGGGCGGCGCAGATACGCAGTATTTT.

V and J are TRBV4-1 and TRBJ2-1; D unclear. The germline CDR1 and CDR2 sequences are MGHRA and YSYEKL. The CDR3 is 14 residues long. Deletions cut 7 bases from V and 9 bases from J, with 19 bases between. This CDR3 is CASTSSYVQSEQFF. The CDR3 nucleotides are TGCGCCAGCACCTCCTCTTATGTACAAAGTGAGCAGTTCTTC.

Here the CDR3 reads CASSYEGNQPQHF. CDR3 bases: TGTGCCAGCAGTTACGAGGGTAATCAGCCCCAGCATTTT. The chain has TRBV6-6 and TRBJ1-5; D unresolved. The V end lost 2 bases, the J end lost 4 bases, and 6 bases lay between the germline ends. The CDR3 is 13 residues long. Germline loops: CDR1 MNHNY, CDR2 SVGAGI (reference sequence).

J is TRBJ1-2 and V is TRBV4-1; tentative D call: TRBD1 (5 bases). The germline V and J ends were trimmed by 0 bases and 8 bases, with 13 bases remaining between them. Per germline, CDR1 MGHRA and CDR2 YSYEKL. The CDR3 length is 14 residues. Here the CDR3 reads CASSQDTGSAGYTF. The CDR3 region has the DNA TGCGCCAGCAGCCAAGATACAGGATCAGCAGGCTACACCTTC.

The rearrangement joins TRBV5-5 to TRBJ2-7, with 9 bases identical to TRBD1. CDR1 and CDR2 (germline): SGHKS, YYEKEE (reference sequence). The CDR3 sequence is 14 residues long. V dropped 2 bases and J dropped 6; count of bases not matched to a gene: 6. The DNA for the CDR3 is TGTGCCAGCAGCTTTGGACAGGGGTCTAGCGAGCAGTACTTC. Protein sequence: CASSFGQGSSEQYF.